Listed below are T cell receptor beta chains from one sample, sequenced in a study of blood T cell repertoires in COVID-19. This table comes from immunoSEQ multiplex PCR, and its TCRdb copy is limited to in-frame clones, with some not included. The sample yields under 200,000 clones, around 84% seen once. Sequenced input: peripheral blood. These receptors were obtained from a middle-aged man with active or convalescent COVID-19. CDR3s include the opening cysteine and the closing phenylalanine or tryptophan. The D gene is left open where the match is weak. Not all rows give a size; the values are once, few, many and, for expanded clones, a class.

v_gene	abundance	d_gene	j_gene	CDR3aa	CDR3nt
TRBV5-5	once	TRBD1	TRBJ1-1	CASSAQGWNTEAFF	TGTGCCAGCAGCGCACAGGGGTGGAATACTGAAGCTTTCTTT
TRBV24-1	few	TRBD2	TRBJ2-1	CATSDLTSGGYNEQFF	TGTGCCACCAGTGATTTGACTAGCGGGGGCTACAATGAGCAGTTCTTC
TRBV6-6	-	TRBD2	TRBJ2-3	CASSYPTSGGANTQYF	TGTGCCAGCAGTTACCCGACTAGCGGGGGGGCGAATACGCAGTATTTT
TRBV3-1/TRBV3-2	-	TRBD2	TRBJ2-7	CASSPRTSSHEQYF	TGTGCCAGCAGCCCTCGGACTAGCTCCCACGAGCAGTACTTC
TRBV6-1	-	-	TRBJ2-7	CASSEVGDSPYEQYF	TGTGCCAGCAGTGAAGTCGGTGACAGCCCCTACGAGCAGTACTTC
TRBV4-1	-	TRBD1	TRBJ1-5	CASSLQGGPDQPQHF	TGCGCCAGCAGCCTACAGGGGGGGCCGGATCAGCCCCAGCATTTT
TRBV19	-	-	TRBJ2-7	CASSFRGYEQYF	TGTGCCAGTAGCTTCCGGGGCTACGAGCAGTACTTC
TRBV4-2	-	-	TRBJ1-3	CASSQGDGAYSGNTIYF	TGTGCCAGCAGCCAAGGGGATGGGGCTTACTCTGGAAACACCATATATTTT
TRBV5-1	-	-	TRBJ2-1	CASSLPDNEQFF	TGCGCCAGCAGCTTGCCTGACAATGAGCAGTTCTTC
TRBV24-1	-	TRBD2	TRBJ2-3	CATSDTRTSGNTDTQYF	TGTGCCACCAGTGATACCCGGACTAGCGGGAACACAGATACGCAGTATTTT
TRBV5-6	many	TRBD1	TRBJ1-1	CASSLSPTGLTEAFF	TGTGCCAGCAGCTTGTCCCCGACAGGGCTCACTGAAGCTTTCTTT
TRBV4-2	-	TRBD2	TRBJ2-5	CASSQETGGRVGSLETQYF	TGTGCCAGCAGCCAAGAAACGGGGGGGCGGGTTGGTAGTTTAGAGACCCAGTACTTC
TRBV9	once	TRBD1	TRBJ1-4	CASSVDRGNNEKLFF	TGTGCCAGCAGCGTAGACAGGGGGAATAATGAAAAACTGTTTTTT
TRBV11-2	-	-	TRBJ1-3	CASSLEQGNTIYF	TGTGCCAGCAGCTTAGAACAGGGAAACACCATATATTTT